A selection of T cell receptor beta chains follows, all from one sample in a study of spatial heterogeneity in lung cancer. One entry per CDR3 protein results from TCRdb running MiXCR on the 5' RACE reads. This repertoire shows under 100,000 distinct CDR3 sequences, roughly 10% found once; its top ten account for less than 8.5%. The sample here was PBMCs, taken at surgery. These receptors originate from a male donor with early-stage non-small cell lung cancer. Each CDR3 is given with its conserved first and last residue. The order of the fields is V gene, J gene, clone size, D gene, CDR3 DNA, CDR3 protein. The D gene is left open where the match is weak. A row's size may be missing; if present it is once, few, many or a size class.

>TRBV28|TRBJ2-3|many|TRBD1
TGTGCCAGCAGTGCACCTAGACAGGGAGGCACAGATACGCAGTATTTT
CASSAPRQGGTDTQYF
>TRBV28|TRBJ1-6|few|TRBD1
TGTGCCAGCAGCCGGGGACAGGTGTTTAATTCACCCCTCCACTTT
CASSRGQVFNSPLHF
>TRBV7-3|TRBJ2-3|NA|TRBD2
TGTGCCAGCAGCTTAGGGACTAGCGCAGATACGCAGTATTTT
CASSLGTSADTQYF
>TRBV12-3/TRBV12-4|TRBJ2-5|few|NA
TGTGCCAGCACATCGGACAGAGGAGAGACCCAGTACTTC
CASTSDRGETQYF
>TRBV29-1|TRBJ2-7|few|TRBD2
TGCAGCGTTGGAACTAGCGGAGATACTTACGAGCAGTACTTC
CSVGTSGDTYEQYF
>TRBV3-1|TRBJ1-2|NA|NA
TGTGCCAGCAGCCACCTTTCTCGGACTGAGGGCTACACCTTC
CASSHLSRTEGYTF
>TRBV30|TRBJ2-7|many|TRBD2
TGTGCCTGGGGTCCCGGGACTAGCACCTACGAGCAGTACTTC
CAWGPGTSTYEQYF
>TRBV24-1|TRBJ2-3|NA|NA
TGTGCCACCTCTATAGGGAAGGGCCCAGATACGCAGTATTTT
CATSIGKGPDTQYF
>TRBV2|TRBJ2-5|few|NA
TGTGCCAGCAGGGGTCAACTAATGGAGACCCAGTACTTC
CASRGQLMETQYF
>TRBV28|TRBJ1-1|few|NA
TGTGCCAGCAGTTTTACGGGAAGGAACGCGAACACTGAAGCTTTCTTT
CASSFTGRNANTEAFF
>TRBV13|TRBJ1-2|many|NA
TGTGCCAGCAGCAGGGGGTATCAAGGCTACACCTTC
CASSRGYQGYTF
>TRBV12-3/TRBV12-4|TRBJ2-2|few|NA
TGTGCCAGCCGCCGGACGAACACCGGGGAGCTGTTTTTT
CASRRTNTGELFF
>TRBV28|TRBJ1-5|few|TRBD1
TGTGCCAGCAGCCCAGGGGGGGGACAGGGTTTGACTCAGCCCCAGCATTTT
CASSPGGGQGLTQPQHF
>TRBV29-1|TRBJ2-1|few|NA
TGCAGCGTTGTGGGCAGTTCCCACTCCTACAATGAGCAGTTCTTC
CSVVGSSHSYNEQFF
>TRBV4-2|TRBJ1-4|few|NA
TGTGCCAGCAGCCAAACACTTAGGGGAGAAGAAAAACTGTTTTTT
CASSQTLRGEEKLFF
>TRBV12-3/TRBV12-4|TRBJ1-2|many|TRBD1
TGTGCCAGCAGTTCTTGGGACAGCCGAACCTCTAACTATGGCTACACCTTC
CASSSWDSRTSNYGYTF
>TRBV5-1|TRBJ2-3|few|NA
TGCGCCAGCAGCTTGGCCAGGGGGGACGTAGATACGCAGTATTTT
CASSLARGDVDTQYF
>TRBV15|TRBJ1-5|NA|NA
TGTGCCACCAGCAGGGACCGGGATCGGCCCCAGCATTTT
CATSRDRDRPQHF
>TRBV5-6|TRBJ1-1|NA|TRBD1
TGTGCCAGCAGCGGAGGGACAGTCACTGAAGCTTTCTTT
CASSGGTVTEAFF
>TRBV7-2|TRBJ1-3|NA|NA
TGTGCCAGCAGCCCGGGGGGATGGAGCTCTGGAAACACCATATATTTT
CASSPGGWSSGNTIYF
>TRBV2|TRBJ2-1|few|NA
TGTGCCAGCAGGGAAGAGGGGGGAGGGCGAGTGTTCTTC
CASREEGGGRVFF
>TRBV7-2|TRBJ2-3|few|TRBD2
TGTGCCAGCAGCTTCGGGACTAGCGGGGGGGCTAGCACAGATACGCAGTATTTT
CASSFGTSGGASTDTQYF
>TRBV20-1|TRBJ2-3|few|NA
TGCAGTGTTTACCGGGGGAAGGGCACAGATACGCAGTATTTT
CSVYRGKGTDTQYF
>TRBV7-2|TRBJ2-2|NA|NA
TGTGCCAGCAGCTTACTTGGCTACGGGGAGCTGTTTTTT
CASSLLGYGELFF
>TRBV27|TRBJ2-1|NA|NA
TGTGCCAGCAGTGCCGATGTGAGCTCCTACAATGAGCAGTTCTTC
CASSADVSSYNEQFF
>TRBV7-3|TRBJ2-5|NA|TRBD1
TGTGCCAGCAGCCGGGGACAGGGGGCACAAGAGACCCAGTACTTC
CASSRGQGAQETQYF